The T cell receptor beta chain under discussion was sequenced for a study of cytomegalovirus exposure and HLA in healthy donors. The PCR made use of 60 Vbeta and 13 Jbeta primers. Some clones are missing from TCRdb's copy, which holds only in-frame ones; the method was immunoSEQ multiplex PCR. There are about 150,000 clones in the sample; roughly four fifths occur only once, and about 1.7% lies in the top ten. Germline V gene lookup returns CDR1 SGDLS and CDR2 YYNGEE. CDR3 size: 16 residues. Trimming took off 0 bases at V and 5 bases at J, with 17 bases between the two ends. The V and J genes are TRBV9 and TRBJ2-5; D may be TRBD2 (5 bases). The sample taken for sequencing was PBMCs. This sequence was found in a female donor in good health and CMV-seropositive. The chain's CDR3 is CASSVVRGWVGETQYF. CDR3 coding DNA: TGTGCCAGCAGCGTAGTCAGAGGGTGGGTTGGGGAGACCCAGTACTTC.